The 2 T cell receptor beta chains in this list originate from one sample, sequenced in a study of beta chain features in type 1 diabetes. Reverse transcribing all isolated RNA meant expressed TCRB transcripts were sequenced. TCRdb's table, derived via immunoSEQ multiplex PCR, lists solely in-frame clones and lacks some. The repertoire holds 230,000 or so clones, roughly 17% seen once, with about 0.078% in the top ten. For these TCRs, the target antigens are not known. The study, taken as a whole, reports: Researchers report that Type 1 diabetes patients had moderately but significantly shorter TCRB CDR3s across all four CD4+ subsets.

What was sequenced was naive CD4+ T cells from blood. These receptors all come from a man aged 30 to 39 with type 1 diabetes.

This clone was observed a handful of times. V gene TRBV6-5 combines with J gene TRBJ2-3; the match to TRBD1 covers 8 bases. V gave up 7 bases and J gave up 1 base; unmatched junction bases: 7. Per the germline V gene, CDR1 is MNHEY and CDR2 is SVGAGI. This CDR3 has 15 amino acids. The CDR3 loop reads CASTGGTGGTDTQYF. CDR3 coding DNA: TGTGCCAGCACCGGAGGGACAGGCGGCACAGATACGCAGTATTTT.

Of note for this clone: This sample includes further DNA sequences coding for the same CDR3. The chain combines TRBV29-1 with TRBJ2-4; D gene uncertain. The V gene lost 3 bases and the J gene lost 10 bases, with 13 bases spanning the gap. The CDR3 extends over 12 amino acids. CDR1 and CDR2 (germline): SQVTM, ANQGSEA. The CDR3, as DNA: TGCAGCGTTGATGGTCTACACGGGATTCAGTACTTC. It yields the protein CSVDGLHGIQYF.